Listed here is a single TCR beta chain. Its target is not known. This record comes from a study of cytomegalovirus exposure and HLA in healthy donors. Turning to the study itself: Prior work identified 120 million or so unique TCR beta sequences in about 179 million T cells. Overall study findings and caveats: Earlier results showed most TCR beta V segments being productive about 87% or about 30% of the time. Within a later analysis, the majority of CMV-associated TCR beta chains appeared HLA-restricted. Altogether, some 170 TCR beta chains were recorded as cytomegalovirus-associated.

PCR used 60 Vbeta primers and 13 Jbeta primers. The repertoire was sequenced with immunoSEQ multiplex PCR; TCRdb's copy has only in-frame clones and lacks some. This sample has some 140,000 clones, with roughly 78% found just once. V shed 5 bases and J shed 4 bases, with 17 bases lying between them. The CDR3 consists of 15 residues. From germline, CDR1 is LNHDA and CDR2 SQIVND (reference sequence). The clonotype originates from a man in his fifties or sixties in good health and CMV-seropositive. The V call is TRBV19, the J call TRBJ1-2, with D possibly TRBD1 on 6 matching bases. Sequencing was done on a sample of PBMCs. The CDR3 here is CASSVDSRHLYGYTF. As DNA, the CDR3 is TGTGCCAGTAGTGTGGACAGCCGTCACCTCTATGGCTACACCTTC.